The sequence of this TCR beta chain was determined in a study of low-dose radiotherapy and immunotherapy resistance in tumors. On the study more broadly: Intravenously given cyclophosphamide 200 mg/m2 followed a two-week schedule that placed each dose one day before radiation and immunotherapy.

Germline CDR1 is MDHEN and CDR2 is SYDVKM. CDR3 length: 14 residues. The V end was cut by 5 bases, the J end by 1 base, with 11 bases between. cDNA synthesis used a TRAV/TRBV-specific primer set for both chains. Amplification, which lasted 20 PCR cycles, used a constant-region primer and V-primer adapter to amplify TCRs. MiXCR was run by TCRdb on the reads, yielding one entry per CDR3 protein. The sample yields 65,000 to 85,000 distinct CDR3 sequences, over 15% seen once. Time point noted: after trial treatment. Treatment specified: LDRT plus nivolumab, ipilimumab, low-dose cyclophosphamide and aspirin (RACIN trial). The donors' treatment consisted of nivolumab, ipilimumab, aspirin, low-dose cyclophosphamide and low-dose radiotherapy. The sample holds many counts of this clonotype.

The TCR was taken from a male donor with prostate cancer. The gene calls are TRBV28 and TRBJ1-1; no definite D call. The sample was PBMCs, taken after low-dose radiotherapy plus immunotherapy. The CDR3 coding sequence is TGTGCCAGCAGTGAGGGCCTTTGGAACACTGAAGCTTTCTTT. This translates into CASSEGLWNTEAFF. Drawing the rest from reference TRBV28 and TRBJ1-1, the complete variable domain is DVKVTQSSRYLVKRTGEKVFLECVQDMDHENMFWYRQDPGLGLRLIYFSYDVKMKEKGDIPEGYSVSREKKERFSLILESASTNQTSMYLCASSEGLWNTEAFFGQGTRLTVV.